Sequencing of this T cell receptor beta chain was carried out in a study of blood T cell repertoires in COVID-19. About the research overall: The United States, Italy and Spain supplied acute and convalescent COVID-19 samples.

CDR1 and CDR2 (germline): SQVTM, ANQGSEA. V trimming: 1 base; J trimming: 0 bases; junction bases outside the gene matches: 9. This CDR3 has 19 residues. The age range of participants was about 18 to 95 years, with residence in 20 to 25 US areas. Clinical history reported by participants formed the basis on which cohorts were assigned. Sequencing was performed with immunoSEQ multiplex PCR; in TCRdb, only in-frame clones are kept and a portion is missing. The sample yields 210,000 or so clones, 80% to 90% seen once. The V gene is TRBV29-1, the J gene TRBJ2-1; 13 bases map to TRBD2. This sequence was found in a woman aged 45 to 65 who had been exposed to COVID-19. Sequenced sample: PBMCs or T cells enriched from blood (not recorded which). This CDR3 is CSVEGTSGGEFSSYNEQFF. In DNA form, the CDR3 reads TGCAGCGTTGAAGGGACTAGCGGGGGCGAATTTAGCTCCTACAATGAGCAGTTCTTC.